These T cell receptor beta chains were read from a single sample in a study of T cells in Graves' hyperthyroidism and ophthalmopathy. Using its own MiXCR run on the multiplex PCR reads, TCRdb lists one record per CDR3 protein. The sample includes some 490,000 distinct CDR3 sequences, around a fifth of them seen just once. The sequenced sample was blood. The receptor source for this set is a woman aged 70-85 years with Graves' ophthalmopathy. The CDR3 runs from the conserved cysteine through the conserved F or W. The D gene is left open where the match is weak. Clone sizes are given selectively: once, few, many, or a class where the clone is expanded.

CASSVGGLMNTEAFF | TGTGCCAGCAGCGTGGGCGGATTAATGAACACTGAAGCTTTCTTT | TRBJ1-1 | TRBV9 | 15 | NA | NA
CSASRDHSYEQYF | TGCAGTGCCAGCCGGGACCACTCCTACGAGCAGTACTTC | TRBJ2-7 | TRBV20-1 | 13 | NA | few
CASSSWGRENEQFF | TGTGCCAGCAGCTCCTGGGGGCGGGAAAATGAGCAGTTCTTC | TRBJ2-1 | TRBV7-3 | 14 | NA | few
CASSAHRASTGELFF | TGTGCCAGCAGCGCGCACAGGGCTAGCACCGGGGAGCTGTTTTTT | TRBJ2-2 | TRBV9 | 15 | NA | few
CASSFDGRHRNTEAFF | TGTGCCAGCAGTTTCGACGGACGACATAGGAACACTGAAGCTTTCTTT | TRBJ1-1 | TRBV28 | 16 | NA | many
CASSRTGLLDEQYF | TGTGCCAGCAGCCGAACAGGGTTGCTAGACGAGCAGTACTTC | TRBJ2-7 | TRBV7-9 | 14 | NA | NA
CATALSGANVLTF | TGTGCTACGGCATTATCTGGGGCCAACGTCCTGACTTTC | TRBJ2-6 | TRBV6-2/TRBV6-3 | 13 | NA | few
CATSPGGPKNQPQHF | TGTGCCACTAGCCCAGGGGGCCCTAAAAATCAGCCCCAGCATTTT | TRBJ1-5 | TRBV24-1 | 15 | TRBD1 | NA
CASINDRAPSGNTIYF | TGCGCCAGCATTAACGACAGGGCACCCTCTGGAAACACCATATATTTT | TRBJ1-3 | TRBV10-1 | 16 | TRBD1 | NA
CASSPPVGTSAYNEQFF | TGTGCCAGCAGCCCCCCTGTGGGGACTAGCGCCTACAATGAGCAGTTCTTC | TRBJ2-1 | TRBV12-3/TRBV12-4 | 17 | TRBD2 | many
CASSFRRLAGSGTDTQYF | TGTGCCAGCAGCTTCCGCCGACTAGCGGGAAGTGGCACGGATACGCAGTATTTT | TRBJ2-3 | TRBV7-8 | 18 | TRBD2 | few
CASSVTGSDTEAFF | TGTGCCAGCAGCGTAACCGGGAGCGACACTGAAGCTTTCTTT | TRBJ1-1 | TRBV9 | 14 | NA | NA
CASSFWVASSSYEQYF | TGTGCCAGCAGTTTTTGGGTAGCGTCGAGCTCCTACGAGCAGTACTTC | TRBJ2-7 | TRBV12-3/TRBV12-4 | 16 | NA | NA
CASSSESGTGVTEAFF | TGCGCCAGCAGCTCGGAAAGCGGGACAGGGGTTACTGAAGCTTTCTTT | TRBJ1-1 | TRBV5-1 | 16 | TRBD1 | few
CASIGLYNTGELFF | TGTGCCAGCATAGGACTTTACAACACCGGGGAGCTGTTTTTT | TRBJ2-2 | TRBV3-1 | 14 | NA | few
CASSQEATSLGTQYF | TGTGCCAGCAGCCAAGAGGCGACGAGTCTAGGGACGCAGTATTTT | TRBJ2-3 | TRBV3-1 | 15 | NA | NA
CAIRPGGEVTEAFF | TGTGCCATCAGGCCAGGGGGCGAGGTAACTGAAGCTTTCTTT | TRBJ1-1 | TRBV10-3 | 14 | TRBD1 | NA
CAISEFTGYTDTQYF | TGTGCCATCAGTGAGTTTACAGGGTACACAGATACGCAGTATTTT | TRBJ2-3 | TRBV10-3 | 15 | NA | NA
CASSLSRGTSGSYVWEQFF | TGTGCCAGCAGCTTAAGTCGAGGGACTAGCGGGAGTTATGTTTGGGAGCAGTTCTTC | TRBJ2-1 | TRBV7-2 | 19 | TRBD2 | NA
CSVREQYF | TGCAGTGTGCGCGAGCAGTACTTC | TRBJ2-7 | TRBV20-1 | 8 | NA | NA
CASSPGSDTNGKLFF | TGCGCCAGCAGCCCAGGGAGTGATACTAATGGAAAACTGTTTTTT | TRBJ1-4 | TRBV5-1 | 15 | NA | few
CASTYRVNTEAFF | TGTGCCAGCACCTACAGGGTTAATACTGAAGCTTTCTTT | TRBJ1-1 | TRBV3-1 | 13 | NA | few
CAWSLRPSTQLNTEAFF | TGTGCCTGGAGTCTCCGCCCATCGACACAATTGAACACTGAAGCTTTCTTT | TRBJ1-1 | TRBV30 | 17 | NA | NA
CASRPPPHANTGELFF | TGTGCCAGTAGGCCCCCTCCTCACGCGAACACCGGGGAGCTGTTTTTT | TRBJ2-2 | TRBV19 | 16 | NA | NA
CASSRDGGRFDEQFF | TGTGCCAGCAGCCGTGACGGGGGGCGATTTGATGAGCAGTTCTTC | TRBJ2-1 | TRBV11-2 | 15 | NA | NA
CASSSTMTGLVGAFF | TGTGCCAGCAGCTCAACGATGACAGGGCTGGTGGGAGCTTTCTTT | TRBJ1-1 | TRBV7-2 | 15 | TRBD1 | few
CASSCRTSRNEQFF | TGTGCCAGCAGTTGCAGGACTAGCCGGAATGAGCAGTTCTTC | TRBJ2-1 | TRBV6-2/TRBV6-3 | 14 | TRBD2 | NA
CASSLDVRTLHGRAYGYTF | TGTGCCAGCAGCTTAGACGTCAGGACATTACATGGGAGGGCCTATGGCTACACCTTC | TRBJ1-2 | TRBV7-8 | 19 | NA | few
CAWSVLWMGAFF | TGTGCCTGGAGTGTACTGTGGATGGGGGCTTTCTTT | TRBJ1-1 | TRBV30 | 12 | NA | few
CVSSERTVHTEAFF | TGTGTCAGCAGTGAGAGGACGGTGCACACTGAAGCTTTCTTT | TRBJ1-1 | TRBV2 | 14 | NA | NA
CASSQPTGAGGELFF | TGTGCCAGTAGCCAACCAACGGGGGCCGGCGGGGAGCTGTTTTTT | TRBJ2-2 | TRBV19 | 15 | NA | NA
CASSFTRVCGPQEQYF | TGTGCCAGCAGTTTCACGAGGGTTTGCGGTCCACAGGAGCAGTACTTC | TRBJ2-7 | TRBV7-3 | 16 | NA | many
CSARRFAEAFF | TGCAGTGCCAGACGTTTCGCTGAAGCTTTCTTT | TRBJ1-1 | TRBV20-1 | 11 | NA | many
CASSLGNGAGTEAFF | TGCGCCAGCAGCTTGGGTAATGGGGCTGGGACTGAAGCTTTCTTT | TRBJ1-1 | TRBV5-1 | 15 | NA | NA
CASSLAAGPYNEQFF | TGCGCCAGCAGCTTGGCGGCAGGCCCCTACAATGAGCAGTTCTTC | TRBJ2-1 | TRBV5-1 | 15 | NA | few
CSARDEGGYTF | TGCAGTGCTAGAGATGAAGGGGGCTACACCTTC | TRBJ1-2 | TRBV20-1 | 11 | NA | NA
CASSWGSWEQYF | TGTGCCAGCAGTTGGGGTTCTTGGGAGCAGTACTTC | TRBJ2-7 | TRBV28 | 12 | NA | many
CSVVRGSTDTQYF | TGCAGCGTTGTCCGAGGTAGCACAGATACGCAGTATTTT | TRBJ2-3 | TRBV29-1 | 13 | NA | NA
CAWTPGLAGVEQFF | TGTGCCTGGACTCCGGGACTAGCGGGAGTTGAGCAGTTCTTC | TRBJ2-1 | TRBV30 | 14 | TRBD2 | NA
CALSGSGTDTQYF | TGTGCGCTCAGCGGGAGCGGCACAGATACGCAGTATTTT | TRBJ2-3 | TRBV10-3 | 13 | TRBD2 | few
CASSVGTNGPNTEAFF | TGCGCCAGCAGCGTGGGGACAAATGGGCCTAACACTGAAGCTTTCTTT | TRBJ1-1 | TRBV10-1 | 16 | NA | few
CASSVSGWSGELFF | TGTGCCAGCAGCGTTTCAGGGTGGTCCGGGGAGCTGTTTTTT | TRBJ2-2 | TRBV9 | 14 | NA | few
CASSSTPGTGMFF | TGTGCCAGCAGTTCCACTCCCGGGACAGGGATGTTCTTC | TRBJ2-1 | TRBV6-2/TRBV6-3 | 13 | TRBD1 | NA
CASSVERGSSSYNEQFF | TGTGCCAGCAGCGTAGAGAGGGGGTCGAGCTCCTACAATGAGCAGTTCTTC | TRBJ2-1 | TRBV9 | 17 | NA | few
CASSYSTGTYGYTF | TGTGCCAGCAGTTACTCGACAGGGACCTATGGCTACACCTTC | TRBJ1-2 | TRBV6-5 | 14 | TRBD1 | few
CASSASLPGQGYNEQFF | TGCGCCAGCAGCGCCAGCCTCCCTGGACAGGGCTACAATGAGCAGTTCTTC | TRBJ2-1 | TRBV5-1 | 17 | TRBD1 | few
CASSQVGGETEAFF | TGTGCCAGCAGCCAAGTGGGGGGAGAGACTGAAGCTTTCTTT | TRBJ1-1 | TRBV3-1 | 14 | NA | many
CASRQGRGTEAFF | TGTGCCAGCAGACAGGGGCGGGGGACTGAAGCTTTCTTT | TRBJ1-1 | TRBV2 | 13 | TRBD1 | many
CSARASSGSADTQYF | TGCAGTGCTAGGGCTTCTAGCGGGAGTGCAGATACGCAGTATTTT | TRBJ2-3 | TRBV20-1 | 15 | TRBD2 | NA
CASSLGRDGNQPQHF | TGTGCCAGCAGCTTAGGGAGGGACGGCAATCAGCCCCAGCATTTT | TRBJ1-5 | TRBV7-6 | 15 | NA | NA
CASSLAGRETQYF | TGTGCCAGCAGCTTAGCTGGGAGGGAGACCCAGTACTTC | TRBJ2-5 | TRBV7-2 | 13 | NA | many
CASSLYGAGELFF | TGCGCCAGCAGCTTGTATGGAGCCGGGGAGCTGTTTTTT | TRBJ2-2 | TRBV5-1 | 13 | NA | NA